What follows are 28 T cell receptor beta chains derived from one specimen sequenced in a study of CD8 T cells in Susac syndrome. With random hexamers, reverse transcription was performed on 0.5 to 1 ug of RNA. MiXCR, run by TCRdb on the immunoSEQ multiplex PCR reads, gives a single entry per CDR3 protein. The repertoire holds 95,000 to 150,000 distinct CDR3 sequences, with around 96% as singletons. Sequencing was performed on CD4+ T cells from PBMCs. These receptor sequences come from a human donor with Susac syndrome.

The genes are TRBV5-6 and TRBJ2-3; 7 nucleotides line up with TRBD2. The ends lost 6 bases at V and 4 bases at J; junction bases unmatched: 5. CDR1 is SGHDT, CDR2 YYEEEE, per germline. The CDR3 has 13 residues. The CDR3 loop reads CASTARGADTQYF. In DNA, the CDR3 is TGTGCCAGCACCGCCCGGGGGGCAGATACGCAGTATTTT.

The chain joins TRBV13 to TRBJ1-4; D is unresolved. This CDR3 contains 13 residues. Germline V gives CDR1 PRHDT, CDR2 FYEKMQ (reference sequence). Deletions cut 5 bases from V and 10 bases from J, with 14 bases between. For the CDR3, the DNA is TGTGCCAGCAGCCTCCGGGGATACGGAAAACTGTTTTTT. It is translated as CASSLRGYGKLFF.

This chain uses TRBV30 with TRBJ2-4; D is perhaps TRBD2 (6 bases). Germline assignment: CDR1 GTSNPN and CDR2 SVGIG (reference sequence). The CDR3 runs to 13 residues. V lost 3 bases and J lost 0, with 6 bases in between. The CDR3, as DNA: TGTGCCTGGAGGGAGGGAGCCAAAAACATTCAGTACTTC. Its translation is CAWREGAKNIQYF.

The rearrangement uses TRBV28 and TRBJ2-2, with D tentatively TRBD1 (5 bases). This CDR3 is 13 amino acids long. The germline V and J ends were trimmed by 8 bases and 3 bases, with 10 bases remaining between them. The V gene's germline CDR1 is MDHEN and CDR2 SYDVKM. The CDR3 here is CASRRADTGELFF. DNA for the CDR3: TGTGCCAGCCGCAGGGCCGACACCGGGGAGCTGTTTTTT.

This chain uses TRBV5-6 with TRBJ1-1; TRBD1 matches 7 bases. The CDR3 runs 13 residues. The V and J ends lost 5 bases and 4 bases, in that order; junction bases with no gene match: 5. The germline V gene encodes CDR1 SGHDT and CDR2 YYEEEE. The CDR3 DNA reads as TGTGCCAGCAGAAGAGGGGGCGGCACTGAAGCTTTCTTT. It codes for CASRRGGGTEAFF. Looking up the rest from reference TRBV5-6 and TRBJ1-1 gives the full variable domain: DAGVTQSPTHLIKTRGQQVTLRCSPKSGHDTVSWYQQALGQGPQFIFQYYEEEERQRGNFPDRFSGHQFPNYSSELNVNALLLGDSALYLCASRRGGGTEAFFGQGTRLTVV.

This sequence joins TRBV19 and TRBJ2-2; perhaps TRBD1 as D (6 bases). The length of the CDR3 is 16 residues. CDR1 LNHDA and CDR2 SQIVND come from the germline V gene (reference sequence). With 7 bases removed from V and 1 base from J, the gap between germline ends came to 16 bases. The CDR3 spells CASKSDLDRNTGELFF. In nucleotides, the CDR3 is TGTGCCAGTAAATCGGACCTGGACAGGAACACCGGGGAGCTGTTTTTT.

The chain has TRBV20-1 and TRBJ2-6; D is tentatively TRBD1 or TRBD2 (5 bases each). This CDR3 is 17 amino acids long. The germline gives CDR1 DFQATT, CDR2 SNEGSKA (reference sequence). V was trimmed by 6 bases and J by 0 bases, leaving 18 bases between them. CDR3 nucleotides: TGCAGTGCCGGGGACGCCCGGGGATCCTCTGGGGCCAACGTCCTGACTTTC. This gives the protein CSAGDARGSSGANVLTF.

The V gene is TRBV4-2, the J gene TRBJ2-5; a possible D gene is TRBD2 (5 bases). V was shortened by 0 bases and J by 2 bases, with 7 bases between the two germline ends. The CDR3 runs to 14 residues. Germline V gives CDR1 LGHNA, CDR2 YNFKEQ. The CDR3 DNA is TGTGCCAGCAGCCAAGAAGGACTTCAAGAGACCCAGTACTTC. Protein product: CASSQEGLQETQYF.

The chain recombines TRBV20-1 with TRBJ1-1; 8 nucleotides agree with TRBD1. CDR1 is DFQATT, CDR2 SNEGSKA, per germline (reference sequence). Germline trimming cut 6 bases from V and 1 base from J; bases unmatched to any gene: 4. The CDR3 is 13 amino acids. CDR3 nucleotides: TGCAGTGCACCGGGACAGGCGAACACTGAAGCTTTCTTT. Translated, it gives CSAPGQANTEAFF.

This chain connects TRBV5-4 to TRBJ2-5; D not resolved. Per germline, CDR1 SGHNT and CDR2 YYREEE (reference sequence). Trimming took 1 base from V and 3 from J, leaving 13 bases between them. This CDR3 region has 15 residues. The CDR3, as DNA: TGTGCCAGCAGCTTGTATCCCCAATTGAAAGAGACCCAGTACTTC. Translated: CASSLYPQLKETQYF.

This sequence joins TRBV14 and TRBJ2-1; unclear D gene. The ends were cut back, 2 bases at V and 5 bases at J, with 7 bases in the middle. The germline V gene has CDR1 SGHDN and CDR2 FVKESK. CDR3 length equals 13 residues. The CDR3 loop is CASSQFLHNEQFF. CDR3 bases: TGTGCCAGCAGCCAATTCCTACACAATGAGCAGTTCTTC.

The chain is built from TRBV7-9 and TRBJ2-6; D gene ambiguous. Germline V gene sequence: CDR1 SEHNR, CDR2 FQNEAQ (reference sequence). The CDR3 is 14 amino acids. Deletions cut 5 bases from V and 5 bases from J, with 10 bases between. CDR3 protein: CASSPGNRANVLTF. The CDR3 coding sequence is TGTGCCAGCAGCCCTGGGAACCGGGCCAACGTCCTGACTTTC.

This clonotype appeared once. This chain uses TRBV6-2 or TRBV6-3 with TRBJ2-2, with D unresolved. This CDR3 has 13 amino acids. In germline, CDR1 is MNHEY, CDR2 SVGEGT. V lost 6 bases, J lost 4 bases, and 9 bases lay in between. As DNA, the CDR3 is TGTGCCAGCAGAACCCAAAGCACCGGGGAGCTGTTTTTT. Encoded protein: CASRTQSTGELFF.

The rearrangement links TRBV7-9 to TRBJ2-7; 7 bases match TRBD1. V shed 6 bases and J 6 bases; nucleotides not matched to a gene: 14. Germline CDR1 is SEHNR and CDR2 is FQNEAQ (reference sequence). The CDR3 sequence is 15 residues long. In DNA, the CDR3 is TGTGCCAGCAGTCAGAACATAGGGGGCTCTGCCGAGCAGTACTTC. This codes for CASSQNIGGSAEQYF.

The rearrangement uses TRBV3-1 and TRBJ2-5, with D perhaps given as TRBD1 or TRBD2 (5 bases each). Germline values: CDR1 LGHDT, CDR2 YNNKEL (reference sequence). Trimming shortened V by 4 bases and J by 5 bases, and 17 bases separated the two germline ends. The CDR3 extends over 15 amino acids. The CDR3 nucleotides read TGTGCCAGCAGCCCCCCGGGACGCGAGAGGGAGACCCAGTACTTC. It codes for CASSPPGRERETQYF.

This clonotype was seen once. The chain is built from TRBV2 and TRBJ2-1; 7 bases are shared with TRBD2. The CDR3 spans 13 residues. Germline V gives CDR1 SNHLY, CDR2 FYNNEI. The ends lost 8 bases at V and 5 bases at J; junction bases unmatched: 6. CDR3 region: CASAAGVHNEQFF. The CDR3 DNA sequence: TGTGCCAGCGCGGCGGGAGTCCACAATGAGCAGTTCTTC.

The gene calls are TRBV20-1 and TRBJ2-7, with 10 bases lining up with TRBD2. This CDR3 contains 18 residues. In germline, CDR1 is DFQATT, CDR2 SNEGSKA (reference sequence). J was trimmed by 1 base and V by 2 bases; bases with no gene match: 14. The DNA for the CDR3 is TGCAGTGCTAGACCACGCCGGGGGGGACTAGCGAGATCCTACGAGCAGTACTTC. This encodes CSARPRRGGLARSYEQYF.

This rearrangement joins TRBV30 to TRBJ2-7; perhaps D is TRBD1 or TRBD2 (5 bases each). Germline CDR1 and CDR2: GTSNPN and SVGIG (reference sequence). V was clipped by 0 bases and J by 0 bases, with 9 bases between them. The CDR3 has 14 residues. This CDR3 reads CAWSVQGRSYEQYF. DNA for the CDR3: TGTGCCTGGAGTGTTCAGGGACGCTCCTACGAGCAGTACTTC.

The J gene is TRBJ2-3, the V gene TRBV12-5; D uncertain. Germline CDR1 LGHNT, CDR2 FRNRAP. The V end was cut by 5 bases, the J end by 9 bases, with 12 bases between. There are 12 residues in the CDR3. The CDR3 spells CASGPAIDTQYF. CDR3 nucleotides: TGTGCTAGTGGTCCGGCAATAGACACGCAGTATTTT.

The chain uses TRBV2 and TRBJ2-5; D is ambiguous. CDR1 is SNHLY and CDR2 is FYNNEI in the germline V gene. The V end was cut by 2 bases, the J end by 5 bases, with 9 bases between. This CDR3 is 13 amino acids long. The chain's CDR3 is CASSERLEETQYF. CDR3 coding DNA: TGTGCCAGCAGTGAAAGATTGGAGGAGACCCAGTACTTC.

This chain joins TRBV12-3 or TRBV12-4 and TRBJ2-3; unclear D gene. This CDR3 contains 12 residues. V gave up 5 bases and J gave up 4 bases, with 7 bases separating them. The CDR3 bases are TGTGCCAGCAGTCCCCCATCAGATACGCAGTATTTT. It translates to CASSPPSDTQYF.

The chain carries TRBV2 and TRBJ1-1; D is unresolved. Germline assignment: CDR1 SNHLY and CDR2 FYNNEI. CDR3 length: 14 residues. V dropped 2 bases and J dropped 7 bases, with 14 bases sitting between them. CDR3 nucleotides: TGTGCCAGCAGTGAACGAGGGATTGCTTTTGAAGCTTTCTTT. The encoded protein is CASSERGIAFEAFF.

This chain uses TRBV20-1 with TRBJ2-5, with 7 bases matching TRBD1. J gave up 3 bases and V 3 bases, and 7 bases lay outside the gene matches. This CDR3 has 14 amino acids. Looked up from germline, CDR1 is DFQATT and CDR2 is SNEGSKA (reference sequence). The DNA for the CDR3 is TGCAGTGCTAGTCCAGGGGGAAGGGAAGAGACCCAGTACTTC. It translates to CSASPGGREETQYF.

The CDR3 region has the DNA TGTGCCAGCAGTTCCCCGGGACAGTACCCCTCTGGGGCCAACGTCCTGACTTTC. Translating gives CASSSPGQYPSGANVLTF. The rearrangement links TRBV27 to TRBJ2-6; TRBD1 matches at 7 bases. The CDR3 sequence is 18 residues long. After removal of 4 bases from V and 0 bases from J, the junction contained 9 bases not matched to a gene. CDR1 and CDR2 (germline): MNHEY, SMNVEV (reference sequence).

This clonotype has only one observation. The rearrangement joins TRBV5-6 to TRBJ2-5, with no clear D. The V end lost 1 base, the J end lost 4 bases, and 11 bases lay between the germline ends. Germline V gene data show CDR1 as SGHDT and CDR2 as YYEEEE. The length of the CDR3 is 14 residues. CDR3 amino acids: CASSLIPVTETQYF. The DNA of the CDR3 is TGTGCCAGCAGCTTGATTCCGGTAACAGAGACCCAGTACTTC.

The gene calls are TRBV5-4 and TRBJ2-2; D is tentatively TRBD1 or TRBD2 (5 bases each). This CDR3 has 16 amino acids. V dropped 4 bases and J dropped 3 bases, with 16 bases sitting between them. CDR1 is SGHNT and CDR2 is YYREEE in the germline V gene (reference sequence). CDR3 nucleotide sequence: TGTGCCAGCAGCCCGCGAGGGGCGGGTTACACCGGGGAGCTGTTTTTT. The encoded protein is CASSPRGAGYTGELFF.

The chain recombines TRBV29-1 with TRBJ2-1; the D is unclear. The CDR3 has 12 residues. Germline V gene lookup returns CDR1 SQVTM and CDR2 ANQGSEA. The V end lost 6 bases, the J end lost 8 bases, and 14 bases lay between the germline ends. The CDR3 coding sequence is TGCAGCGTGAACTCAGGTACACATGAGCAGTTCTTC. Amino acids: CSVNSGTHEQFF.

This chain uses TRBV6-2 or TRBV6-3 with TRBJ1-2; D uncertain. Looked up from germline, CDR1 is MNHEY and CDR2 is SVGEGT. The V end lost 2 bases, the J end lost 5 bases, and 6 bases lay between the germline ends. The CDR3 has 12 amino acids. The CDR3 sequence: CASSYREYGYTF. In DNA, the CDR3 is TGTGCCAGCAGTTACAGAGAGTATGGCTACACCTTC.